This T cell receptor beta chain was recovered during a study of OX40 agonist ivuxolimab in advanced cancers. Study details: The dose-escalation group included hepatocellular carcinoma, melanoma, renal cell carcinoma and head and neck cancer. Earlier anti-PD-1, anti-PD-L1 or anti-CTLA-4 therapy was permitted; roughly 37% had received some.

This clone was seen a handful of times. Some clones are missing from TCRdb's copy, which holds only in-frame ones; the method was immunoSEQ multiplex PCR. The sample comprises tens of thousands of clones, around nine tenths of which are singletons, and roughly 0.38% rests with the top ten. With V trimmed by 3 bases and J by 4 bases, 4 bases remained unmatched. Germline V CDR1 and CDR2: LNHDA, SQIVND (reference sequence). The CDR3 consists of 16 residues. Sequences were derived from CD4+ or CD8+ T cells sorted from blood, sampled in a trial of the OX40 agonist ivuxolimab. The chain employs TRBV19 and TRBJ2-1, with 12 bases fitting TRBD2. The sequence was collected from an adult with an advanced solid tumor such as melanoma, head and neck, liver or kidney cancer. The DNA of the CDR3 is TGTGCCAGTAGTATCGCGCTAGCGGGAGGGTACAATGAGCAGTTCTTC. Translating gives CASSIALAGGYNEQFF.